The 9 T cell receptor beta chains listed next were all sequenced from one sample in a study of yellow fever vaccine responses in identical twins. One entry per CDR3 protein results from TCRdb running MiXCR on the RT-PCR reads. The table includes around 2,000 distinct CDR3 sequences, around 87% detected once. The sequences come from T cells from blood (PBMCs), unsorted or a sorted subset (not recorded which), collected before or after yellow fever vaccination (not recorded which). The receptor set was obtained from a young woman who received the yellow fever vaccine.

Worth noting for this clonotype: Lacking the conserved final phenylalanine or tryptophan, this CDR3 likely reflects a read error. The CDR3 DNA reads as TGTGCCAGCAGAGAGCTTCCGGCCTCCTACAATGAGCAGTTCTAC. This sequence encodes CASRELPASYNEQFY. The rearrangement joins TRBV2 to TRBJ2-1; D gene ambiguous. Looked up from germline, CDR1 is SNHLY and CDR2 is FYNNEI. Trimming removed 6 bases at V and 0 bases at J, with 12 bases between. CDR3 length: 15 amino acids.

The chain couples TRBV6-1 to TRBJ1-5, with 9 bases fitting TRBD1. The CDR3 loop spans 16 amino acids. The germline V gene has CDR1 MNHNS and CDR2 SASEGT. V gave up 6 bases and J gave up 2 bases; unmatched junction bases: 8. The CDR3 nucleotides read TGTGCCAGCAGACATACAGGGGGCGCGGGCAATCAGCCCCAGCATTTT. Its protein product is CASRHTGGAGNQPQHF.

The chain has TRBV4-2 and TRBJ2-1, with D possibly TRBD1 on 6 matching bases. Germline V gene lookup returns CDR1 LGHNA and CDR2 YNFKEQ. V lost 3 bases, J lost 4 bases, and 7 bases lay in between. CDR3 size: 13 residues. As DNA, the CDR3 is TGTGCCAGCAGCCACGGACAGTACAATGAGCAGTTCTTC. It codes for CASSHGQYNEQFF.

A few counts support this clonotype. This chain joins TRBV6-1 and TRBJ1-2; maybe TRBD1 (5 bases). With 5 bases removed from V and 0 bases from J, the gap between germline ends came to 19 bases. CDR1 MNHNS and CDR2 SASEGT come from the germline V gene. This CDR3 is built from 17 residues. CDR3 DNA sequence: TGTGCCAGCAGTAAAGTTGTTGCAGGGACTGCTAACTATGGCTACACCTTC. Its translation: CASSKVVAGTANYGYTF.

The chain recombines TRBV2 with TRBJ2-3, with 13 bases matching TRBD2. After removal of 5 bases from V and 3 bases from J, the junction contained 2 bases not matched to a gene. The CDR3 contains 15 residues. CDR1 is SNHLY, CDR2 FYNNEI, per germline. CDR3 bases: TGTGCCAGCAGTACGGGACTAGCGGGAACAGATACGCAGTATTTT. This gives the protein CASSTGLAGTDTQYF.

This rearrangement joins TRBV10-1 to TRBJ1-1; 7 bases match TRBD1. CDR3 length: 14 amino acids. V was pared by 2 bases and J by 13 bases, with 13 bases of the junction left unmatched. From germline, CDR1 is WNHNN and CDR2 SYGVQD (reference sequence). The CDR3 DNA follows: TGCGCCAGCAGTGAGCGCCGACAGGGCCTAGCTCTTTTCTTT. Protein sequence: CASSERRQGLALFF.

The chain has TRBV24-1 and TRBJ2-1; 12 nucleotides align to TRBD1. V dropped 5 bases and J dropped 8; count of bases not matched to a gene: 9. CDR1 KGHDR and CDR2 SFDVKD come from the germline V gene. CDR3 size: 16 residues. CDR3 region: CATSALGQGALDEQFF. The CDR3 DNA follows: TGTGCCACCAGTGCCCTGGGACAGGGGGCTCTGGATGAGCAGTTCTTC.

The rearrangement uses TRBV20-1 and TRBJ2-7; no firm D call. This CDR3 spans 15 amino acids. Looked up from germline, CDR1 is DFQATT and CDR2 is SNEGSKA (reference sequence). The V end was cut by 2 bases, the J end by 3 bases, with 17 bases between. The CDR3 here is CSARLIPDSVYEQYF. Written as DNA, the CDR3 is TGCAGTGCTAGACTAATCCCTGACTCGGTCTACGAGCAGTACTTC.

The chain combines TRBV3-1 with TRBJ2-5; D ambiguous. V lost 3 bases to trimming and J lost 5 bases, with 7 bases between them. This CDR3 is built from 12 residues. The germline V gene encodes CDR1 LGHDT and CDR2 YNNKEL (reference sequence). The CDR3 region has the DNA TGTGCCAGCAGCCACAGATTGGAGACCCAGTACTTC. Protein product: CASSHRLETQYF.